These T cell receptor beta chains were read from a single sample in a study of cytomegalovirus exposure and HLA in healthy donors. This table comes from immunoSEQ multiplex PCR, and its TCRdb copy is limited to in-frame clones, with some not included. This sample carries around 70,000 clones, with 2.4% going to the ten biggest clones. Sequenced input: PBMCs. The receptors were sampled from a female donor in good health and CMV-seropositive. Each CDR3 is given with its conserved first and last residue. A D gene is named only where the DNA matches it firmly.

TRBV7-2	TRBJ2-5	16	NA	CASSLIVTRIQETQYF	TGTGCCAGCAGCTTAATCGTGACTAGAATACAAGAGACCCAGTACTTC
TRBV29-1	TRBJ1-6	13	TRBD1	CSVRTGGGSPLHF	TGCAGCGTGCGGACAGGCGGTGGGTCACCCCTCCACTTT
TRBV30	TRBJ2-5	10	NA	CAWSRGTQYF	TGTGCCTGGAGTCGAGGGACCCAGTACTTC
TRBV4-3	TRBJ2-5	16	NA	CASSQVPGLGQETQYF	TGCGCCAGCAGCCAAGTACCGGGACTCGGGCAAGAGACCCAGTACTTC
TRBV28	TRBJ2-5	15	TRBD2	CASSLTLAGEETQYF	TGTGCCAGCAGTTTAACACTAGCGGGAGAAGAGACCCAGTACTTC
TRBV7-2	TRBJ2-5	14	NA	CASSTGTTMETQYF	TGTGCCAGCAGCACAGGAACAACGATGGAGACCCAGTACTTC
TRBV30	TRBJ2-1	16	NA	CAWSSFTSTLSPFQFF	TGTGCCTGGAGTTCATTTACTAGTACCCTCTCCCCCTTCCAGTTCTTC
TRBV18	TRBJ2-7	15	NA	CASSPSDSYSYEQYF	TGTGCCAGCTCACCCTCGGACAGCTACTCCTACGAGCAGTACTTC
TRBV6-6	TRBJ1-2	14	NA	CASRSSGDNYGYTF	TGTGCCAGCAGATCCTCGGGGGATAACTATGGCTACACCTTC
TRBV25-1	TRBJ2-7	12	NA	CASSVHNYEQYF	TGTGCCAGCAGTGTCCACAACTACGAGCAGTACTTC
TRBV9	TRBJ2-7	15	NA	CASSVGGTSSYEQYF	TGTGCCAGCAGCGTAGGGGGGACAAGCTCCTACGAGCAGTACTTC
TRBV4-2	TRBJ2-7	15	NA	CASSQTGLASYEQYF	TGTGCCAGCAGCCAAACGGGGCTAGCGTCCTACGAGCAGTACTTC
TRBV19	TRBJ1-2	18	TRBD1	CASSIPPGQGTRDYGYTF	TGTGCCAGTAGTATTCCCCCGGGACAGGGGACCCGTGACTATGGCTACACCTTC
TRBV9	TRBJ1-4	16	TRBD1	CASSGRTGVTNEKLFF	TGTGCCAGCAGCGGTAGGACAGGGGTGACTAATGAAAAACTGTTTTTT
TRBV29-1	TRBJ2-7	11	NA	CSVGGVHEQYF	TGCAGCGTTGGGGGGGTCCACGAGCAGTACTTC
TRBV30	TRBJ2-7	12	NA	CAWSGQDYEQYF	TGTGCCTGGAGCGGCCAGGACTACGAGCAGTACTTC
TRBV30	TRBJ2-1	13	TRBD2	CARRLAGITEQFF	TGTGCCCGCAGACTAGCGGGAATCACTGAGCAGTTCTTC
TRBV30	TRBJ2-5	14	NA	CALQDPPRGETQYF	TGTGCCCTCCAGGATCCTCCCCGGGGAGAGACCCAGTACTTC
TRBV7-9	TRBJ1-4	17	NA	CASSQPVDQRGLEKLFF	TGTGCCAGCAGCCAACCTGTAGATCAACGGGGTTTAGAAAAACTGTTTTTT
TRBV27	TRBJ1-1	13	NA	CASSSVQITEAFF	TGTGCCAGCAGTTCTGTGCAGATCACTGAAGCTTTCTTT
TRBV30	TRBJ2-7	16	TRBD1	CAWSPPAGQGTYEQYF	TGTGCCTGGAGTCCCCCAGCCGGACAGGGCACATACGAGCAGTACTTC
TRBV29-1	TRBJ2-7	13	NA	CSVRRLFAYEQYF	TGCAGCGTTCGCAGGTTATTTGCCTACGAGCAGTACTTC
TRBV29-1	TRBJ1-2	13	NA	CSVEGVRTHGYTF	TGCAGCGTCGAAGGCGTCCGTACTCATGGCTACACCTTC